The rows below give T cell receptor beta chains drawn from one sample of a study of blood T cell repertoires in COVID-19. Some clones are missing from TCRdb's copy, which holds only in-frame ones; the method was immunoSEQ multiplex PCR. In the table there are approximately 200,000 clones, roughly four fifths of which are singletons. The material sequenced was peripheral blood. These receptors originate from a woman aged 25 to 45 who had recovered from COVID-19. The CDR3 runs from the conserved cysteine through the conserved F or W. Fields, in order: D gene, J gene, V gene, clone size, CDR3 DNA, CDR3 protein. D genes are given only for firm matches. Where a row states a size, it is once, few, many or the class of an expanded clone; other rows omit it.

>NA|TRBJ2-7|TRBV21-1|NA
TGTGCCAGCAGCACACCGGGACAGGGAGCTAGCGGGGAGGTCGGCGAGCAGTACTTC
CASSTPGQGASGEVGEQYF
>NA|TRBJ2-2|TRBV5-1|once
TGCGCCAGCAGCTTGCCCACCCTGGGGACACCTAACACCGGGGAGCTGTTTTTT
CASSLPTLGTPNTGELFF
>NA|TRBJ2-2|TRBV6-5|once
TGTGCCAGCAGACGAACGAGAGGAGGCGCCGGGGAGCTGTTTTTT
CASRRTRGGAGELFF
>NA|TRBJ1-2|TRBV28|once
TGTGCCACGGGGAGGGGCTACACCTTC
CATGRGYTF
>TRBD2|TRBJ2-1|TRBV30|NA
TGTGCCTGGGCAATACTAGCGGGAATAGTGGGCAATGAGCAGTTCTTC
CAWAILAGIVGNEQFF
>TRBD2|TRBJ2-2|TRBV3-1/TRBV3-2|NA
TGTGCCAGCAGCCGGGGCGGGAGTAACACCGGGGAGCTGTTTTTT
CASSRGGSNTGELFF
>NA|TRBJ2-2|TRBV27|NA
TGTGCCAGCAGTTATCACGGGGAGCTGTTTTTT
CASSYHGELFF
>TRBD1|TRBJ1-5|TRBV28|NA
TGTGCCAGCAGTCTGACCGGGACAGGGATCGGTCAGCCCCAGCATTTT
CASSLTGTGIGQPQHF
>NA|TRBJ1-2|TRBV27|NA
TGTGCCAGCAGTTTCTACCAGGGGCGGGGGAACTATGGCTACACCTTC
CASSFYQGRGNYGYTF
>TRBD1|TRBJ2-1|TRBV19|NA
TGTGCCAGTAGTTCCGACACAGGGGGCTTTAGGGGCTACAGTGAGCAGTTCTTC
CASSSDTGGFRGYSEQFF
>TRBD2|TRBJ2-1|TRBV2|NA
TGTGCCAGCAGGCAGACTAGCGGCTCCTACAATGAGCAGTTCTTC
CASRQTSGSYNEQFF
>TRBD2|TRBJ2-1|TRBV9|NA
TGTGCCAGCAGCGCGACGGGGGGACTAGCGGAGAGCTCCTACAATGAGCAGTTCTTC
CASSATGGLAESSYNEQFF
>NA|TRBJ1-2|TRBV28|NA
TGTGCCAGCAGTCTCGGGCCAAGACTACATGGCTACACCTTC
CASSLGPRLHGYTF
>NA|TRBJ1-2|TRBV28|few
TGTGCCAGCAGTAGCGAACAGGACCCCTATGGCTACACCTTC
CASSSEQDPYGYTF
>TRBD1|TRBJ1-1|TRBV27|NA
TGTGCCAGCAGTCGGGACAGGGGTGATGAAGCTTTCTTT
CASSRDRGDEAFF
>TRBD1|TRBJ1-2|TRBV29-1|NA
TGCAGCGTGGCCCCCGTGTGGGACAGGGGAGACGGCTACACCTTC
CSVAPVWDRGDGYTF
>TRBD1|TRBJ2-2|TRBV9|few
TGTGCCAGCAGCGTTAGGACAGGGACCAACACCGGGGAGCTGTTTTTT
CASSVRTGTNTGELFF
>TRBD2|TRBJ2-6|TRBV27|once
TGTGCCAGCAGTCGACTAGCGGATCTCTCTGGGGCCAACGTCCTGACTTTC
CASSRLADLSGANVLTF
>TRBD1|TRBJ1-2|TRBV27|NA
TGTGCCAGCAGTTTAGGGGCGACAGGGCGTGGAGGCTACACCTTC
CASSLGATGRGGYTF
>NA|TRBJ2-5|TRBV1|many
TGCACCAGCAGCCCCTCCCCACCGGGACTAGCGGACCTCCAGGCCCAGTACTTC
CTSSPSPPGLADLQAQYF
>TRBD2|TRBJ2-2|TRBV5-1|NA
TGCGCCAGCAGCTTGGTGCGGGGGGCGATGAGCGGGGAGCTGTTTTTT
CASSLVRGAMSGELFF
>TRBD2|TRBJ2-1|TRBV3-1/TRBV3-2|few
TGTGCCAGCAGCCAAGTCAGGACTAGCGGGGGATACTACAATGAGCAGTTCTTC
CASSQVRTSGGYYNEQFF
>NA|TRBJ1-2|TRBV3-1/TRBV3-2|NA
TGTGCCAGCAGACCCACAGGGAACTATGGCTACACCTTC
CASRPTGNYGYTF
>TRBD2|TRBJ2-7|TRBV6-5|once
TGTGCCAGCAGGGCTCAGGGCGGGGGTAGCGAGCAGTACTTC
CASRAQGGGSEQYF
>NA|TRBJ2-7|TRBV30|NA
TGTGCCTGGAGTGTAGGACAGATCTACGAGCAGTACTTC
CAWSVGQIYEQYF
>NA|TRBJ1-5|TRBV19|NA
TGTGCCAGTAGTATATCTGTTAGCAATCAGCCCCAGCATTTT
CASSISVSNQPQHF
>TRBD1|TRBJ2-1|TRBV6-5|NA
TGTGCCAGCAGTAACGGACAGGGGGGTTACAATGAGCAGTTCTTC
CASSNGQGGYNEQFF
>TRBD2|TRBJ2-7|TRBV28|NA
TGTGCCAGCACTGCAATTAGCGGGATATCCTACGAGCAGTACTTC
CASTAISGISYEQYF
>NA|TRBJ1-5|TRBV28|NA
TGTGCCAGCAGCCGACCCTCCAGCACAGGGTCTGGCAATCAGCCCCAGCATTTT
CASSRPSSTGSGNQPQHF
>TRBD1|TRBJ1-4|TRBV2|once
TGTGCCAGCAGTGGGACAGGGGCTAATGAAAAACTGTTTTTT
CASSGTGANEKLFF
>NA|TRBJ2-5|TRBV6-5|NA
TGTGCCAGCAGTTACTCTTGGACTACCCAAGAGACCCAGTACTTC
CASSYSWTTQETQYF
>TRBD2|TRBJ2-1|TRBV7-3|once
TGTGCCAGCAGCTTAGGCCTAGCGGGAGGGTATGAGCAGTTCTTC
CASSLGLAGGYEQFF
>NA|TRBJ1-2|TRBV6-6|NA
TGTGCCAGCAGTTACTCGAGGCAACCATCTAACTATGGCTACACCTTC
CASSYSRQPSNYGYTF
>NA|TRBJ2-7|TRBV5-1|NA
TGCGCCAGCAGCTTGGACAGGAGATCCTACGAGCAGTACTTC
CASSLDRRSYEQYF
>NA|TRBJ2-1|TRBV5-1|NA
TGCGCCAGCAGCTTGGCGGAGATTTATTACAATGAGCAGTTCTTC
CASSLAEIYYNEQFF
>TRBD2|TRBJ2-5|TRBV5-1|NA
TGCGCCAGCAGCCCGGGACTAGCGGGACGGGCGGAGACCCAGTACTTC
CASSPGLAGRAETQYF
>NA|TRBJ2-3|TRBV10-2|NA
TGCGCCAGCAGTCCTAGCGTAGATACGCAGTATTTT
CASSPSVDTQYF
>NA|TRBJ1-1|TRBV9|few
TGTGCCAGCAGCGTTCGAGGGGGGGCAGATGAAGCTTTCTTT
CASSVRGGADEAFF
>NA|TRBJ2-1|TRBV10-3|NA
TGTGCCATCAGTGCGAGACTCGACAATGAGCAGTTCTTC
CAISARLDNEQFF
>TRBD1|TRBJ1-1|TRBV19|NA
TGTGCCAGTAGAACCCGGGACAGTCACACTGAAGCTTTCTTT
CASRTRDSHTEAFF
>TRBD1|TRBJ1-4|TRBV5-6|NA
TGTGCCAGCAGCCCGGACAGGGTGAAGGAAAAACTGTTTTTT
CASSPDRVKEKLFF
>TRBD1|TRBJ1-5|TRBV6-5|NA
TGTGCCAGCACAGGACAGGGGTTTAGCAATCAGCCCCAGCATTTT
CASTGQGFSNQPQHF
>NA|TRBJ1-6|TRBV6-5|NA
TGTGCCAGCAGTTCGAATTCACCCCTCCACTTT
CASSSNSPLHF
>NA|TRBJ2-3|TRBV19|few
TGTGCCAGTTCACCCGACAGGAGCCCAGATACGCAGTATTTT
CASSPDRSPDTQYF
>NA|TRBJ2-2|TRBV9|NA
TGTGCCAGCAGCCCTAGCGTAACGAACACCGGGGAGCTGTTTTTT
CASSPSVTNTGELFF
>NA|TRBJ2-2|TRBV28|NA
TGTGCCAGCAGTTTGCAAGGGGTGACCGGGGAGCTGTTTTTT
CASSLQGVTGELFF
>TRBD2|TRBJ2-1|TRBV4-2|NA
TGTGCCAGCAGCCAAGCCCTAGGGGCGGGAGGGTCGGATGAGCAGTTCTTC
CASSQALGAGGSDEQFF
>TRBD1|TRBJ2-1|TRBV28|NA
TGTGCCAGCAGGCAACCGGGACAGGGCCTAGATGAGCAGTTCTTC
CASRQPGQGLDEQFF
>TRBD2|TRBJ2-3|TRBV28|NA
TGTGCCAGCAGTTTCGGACTAGCGGGAGGGGAGGAGGGGCAGTATTTT
CASSFGLAGGEEGQYF
>NA|TRBJ1-6|TRBV2|NA
TGTGCCAGCGCTTGGGACTCTAATTCACCCCTCCACTTT
CASAWDSNSPLHF